This entry features one T cell receptor beta chain sequence. The V end lost 0 bases, the J end lost 6 bases, and 11 bases lay between the germline ends. Germline CDR1 is MNHNY and CDR2 is SVGAGI (reference sequence). This CDR3 spans 14 amino acids. These data come from a study of cytomegalovirus exposure and HLA in healthy donors. TCRdb's copy holds only in-frame clones and misses some; the assay was immunoSEQ multiplex PCR. The sample lists 150,000 to 200,000 clones; around 85% were seen once. The V gene is TRBV6-6, the J gene TRBJ1-2; D is undetermined. The specimen was PBMCs. The receptor comes from a man aged 18 to 30 in good health and CMV-seropositive. This CDR3 is CASSYSIEGDGYTF. The DNA of the CDR3 is TGTGCCAGCAGTTACTCGATCGAGGGAGATGGCTACACCTTC.